This T cell receptor beta chain appears in the sequencing data of a study of T cell repertoires in breast cancer. As for the study in general: Healthy donors' blood served as controls for breast cancer tumor, lymph node and blood samples.

Primers covering all TCR V genes were used in emulsion RT-PCR on CD8+ T cells. V was pared by 4 bases and J by 8 bases, with 16 bases between. Germline V gene lookup returns CDR1 SNHLY and CDR2 FYNNEI. CDR3 length: 14 amino acids. Notes on this clonotype: Its antigen is not known.

Study-wide findings and caveats: Shared TCRs favored TRBV7, possibly from tumor recognition or primer mispriming. Fewer than 20 TCR pairs shared by seven or more tumors were possibly tumor-specific.

Blocking oligonucleotides added to a second nested PCR suppressed unpaired genes. Per emulsion RT-PCR mix: about 4,500-280,000 T cells plus C-region, Stepout, V-region primers. TCRdb used MiXCR to reprocess the emulsion pairing reads, holding one entry per CDR3 protein. The sample has about 40,000 distinct CDR3 sequences; roughly 42% are singletons. Sequencing used CD8+ T cells. The V call is TRBV2, the J call TRBJ2-3; D tentatively reads TRBD1 or TRBD2 (5 bases each). This clonotype was sampled from a pool of human donors with breast cancer or a healthy control (not recorded which). The CDR3 is CASSGGTFLGTQYF. DNA for the CDR3: TGTGCCAGCAGTGGAGGGACCTTCCTCGGTACGCAGTATTTT.